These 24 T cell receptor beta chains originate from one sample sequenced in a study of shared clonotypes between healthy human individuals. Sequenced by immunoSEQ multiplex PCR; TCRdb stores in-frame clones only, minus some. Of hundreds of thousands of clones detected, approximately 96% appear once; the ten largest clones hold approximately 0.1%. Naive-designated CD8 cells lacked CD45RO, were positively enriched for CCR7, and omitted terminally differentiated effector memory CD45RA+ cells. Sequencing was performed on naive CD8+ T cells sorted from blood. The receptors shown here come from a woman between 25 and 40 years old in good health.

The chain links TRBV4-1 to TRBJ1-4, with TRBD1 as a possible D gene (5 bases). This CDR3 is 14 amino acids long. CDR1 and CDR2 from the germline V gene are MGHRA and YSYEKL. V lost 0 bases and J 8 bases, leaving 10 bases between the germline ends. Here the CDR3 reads CASSQDSGGEKLFF. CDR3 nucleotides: TGCGCCAGCAGCCAAGACTCGGGGGGAGAAAAACTGTTTTTT.

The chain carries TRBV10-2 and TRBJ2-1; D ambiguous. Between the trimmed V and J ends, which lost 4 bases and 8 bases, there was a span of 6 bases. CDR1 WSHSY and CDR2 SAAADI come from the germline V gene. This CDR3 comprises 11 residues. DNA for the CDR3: TGCGCCAGCAGTGTGCACTATGAGCAGTTCTTC. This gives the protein CASSVHYEQFF.

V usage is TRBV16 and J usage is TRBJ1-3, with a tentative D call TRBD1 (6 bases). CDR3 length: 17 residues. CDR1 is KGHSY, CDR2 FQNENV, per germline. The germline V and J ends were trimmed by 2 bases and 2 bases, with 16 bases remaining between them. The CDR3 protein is CASSQNRDPSTGNTIYF. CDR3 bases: TGTGCCAGCAGCCAAAACAGGGATCCGTCCACTGGAAACACCATATATTTT.

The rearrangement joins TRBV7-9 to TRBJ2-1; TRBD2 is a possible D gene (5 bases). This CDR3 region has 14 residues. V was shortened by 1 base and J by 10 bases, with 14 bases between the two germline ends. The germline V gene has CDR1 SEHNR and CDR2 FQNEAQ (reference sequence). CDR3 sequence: CASSLEDLTGEQFF. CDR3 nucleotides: TGTGCCAGCAGCTTAGAGGACCTCACGGGGGAGCAGTTCTTC.

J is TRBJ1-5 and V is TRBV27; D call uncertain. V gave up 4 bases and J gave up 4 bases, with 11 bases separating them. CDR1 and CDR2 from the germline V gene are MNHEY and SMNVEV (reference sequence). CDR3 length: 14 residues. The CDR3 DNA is TGTGCCAGCAGTTCCGTAGGAGGGAATCAGCCCCAGCATTTT. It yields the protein CASSSVGGNQPQHF.

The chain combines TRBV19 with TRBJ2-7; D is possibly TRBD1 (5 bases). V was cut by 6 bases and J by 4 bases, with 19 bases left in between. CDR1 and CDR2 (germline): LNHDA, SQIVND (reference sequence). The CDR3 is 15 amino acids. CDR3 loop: CASRVRTSPGYEQYF. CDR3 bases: TGTGCCAGTAGAGTCAGGACAAGTCCAGGTTACGAGCAGTACTTC.

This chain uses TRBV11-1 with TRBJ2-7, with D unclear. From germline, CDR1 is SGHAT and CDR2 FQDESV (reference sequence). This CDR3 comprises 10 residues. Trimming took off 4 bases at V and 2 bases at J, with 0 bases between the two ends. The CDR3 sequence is CASSSYEQYF. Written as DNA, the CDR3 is TGTGCCAGCAGCTCCTACGAGCAGTACTTC.

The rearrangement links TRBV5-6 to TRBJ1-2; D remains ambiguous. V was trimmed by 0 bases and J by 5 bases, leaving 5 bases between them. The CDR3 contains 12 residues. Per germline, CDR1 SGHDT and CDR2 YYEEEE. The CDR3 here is CASSLGGYGYTF. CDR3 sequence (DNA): TGTGCCAGCAGCTTGGGGGGTTATGGCTACACCTTC.

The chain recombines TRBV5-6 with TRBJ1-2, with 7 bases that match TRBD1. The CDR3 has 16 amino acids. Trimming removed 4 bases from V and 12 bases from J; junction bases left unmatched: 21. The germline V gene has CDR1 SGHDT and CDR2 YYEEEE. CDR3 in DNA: TGTGCCAGCAGCAATGGACAGGCCGAATCCTCAATCGTAGACACCTTC. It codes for CASSNGQAESSIVDTF.

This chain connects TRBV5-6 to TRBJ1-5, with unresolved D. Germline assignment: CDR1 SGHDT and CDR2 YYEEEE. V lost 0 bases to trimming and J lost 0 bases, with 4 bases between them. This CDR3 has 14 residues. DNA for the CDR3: TGTGCCAGCAGCTTGGCCGGTAGCAATCAGCCCCAGCATTTT. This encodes CASSLAGSNQPQHF.

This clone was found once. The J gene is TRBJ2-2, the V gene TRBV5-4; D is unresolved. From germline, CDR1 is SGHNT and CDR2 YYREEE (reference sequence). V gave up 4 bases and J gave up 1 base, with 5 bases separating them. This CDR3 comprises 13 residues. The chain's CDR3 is CASSPQNTGELFF. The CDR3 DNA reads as TGTGCCAGCAGCCCTCAGAACACCGGGGAGCTGTTTTTT.

Here the CDR3 DNA reads TGCAGCGCTACAGACGGGAACACTGAAGCTTTCTTT. This gives the protein CSATDGNTEAFF. The V and J genes are TRBV29-1 and TRBJ1-1; D not resolved. The CDR3 is made up of 12 amino acids. Germline V gives CDR1 SQVTM, CDR2 ANQGSEA. Trimming took off 7 bases at V and 1 base at J, with 10 bases between the two ends.

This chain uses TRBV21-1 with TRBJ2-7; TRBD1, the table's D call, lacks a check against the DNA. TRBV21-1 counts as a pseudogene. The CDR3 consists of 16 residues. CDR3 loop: CASSKTRTGCRNEQYF. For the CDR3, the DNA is TGTGCCAGCAGCAAAACCAGGACAGGGTGTAGGAACGAGCAGTACTTC.

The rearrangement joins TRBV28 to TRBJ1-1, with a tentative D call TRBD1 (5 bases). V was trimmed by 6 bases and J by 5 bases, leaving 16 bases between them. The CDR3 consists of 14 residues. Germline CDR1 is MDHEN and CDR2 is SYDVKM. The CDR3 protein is CASRLSLQGTEAFF. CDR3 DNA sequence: TGTGCCAGCAGGCTATCCCTTCAGGGTACTGAAGCTTTCTTT.

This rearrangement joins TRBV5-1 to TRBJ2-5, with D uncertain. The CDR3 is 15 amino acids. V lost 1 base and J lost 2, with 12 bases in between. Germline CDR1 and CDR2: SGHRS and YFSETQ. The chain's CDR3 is CASSLFSVRQETQYF. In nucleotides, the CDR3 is TGCGCCAGCAGCTTGTTTTCAGTCAGACAAGAGACCCAGTACTTC.

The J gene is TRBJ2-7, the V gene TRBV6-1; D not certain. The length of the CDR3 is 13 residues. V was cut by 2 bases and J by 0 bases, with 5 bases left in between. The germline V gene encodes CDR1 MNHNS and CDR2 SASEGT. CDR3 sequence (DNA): TGTGCCAGCAGTGAACAGAGCTCCTACGAGCAGTACTTC. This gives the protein CASSEQSSYEQYF.

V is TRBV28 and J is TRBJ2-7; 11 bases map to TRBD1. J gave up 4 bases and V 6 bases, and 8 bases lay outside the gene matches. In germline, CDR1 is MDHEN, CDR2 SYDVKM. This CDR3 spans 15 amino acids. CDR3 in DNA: TGTGCCAGCAGCCAACTCGGGACAGGGGGGTACGAGCAGTACTTC. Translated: CASSQLGTGGYEQYF. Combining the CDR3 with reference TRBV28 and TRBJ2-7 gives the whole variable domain DVKVTQSSRYLVKRTGEKVFLECVQDMDHENMFWYRQDPGLGLRLIYFSYDVKMKEKGDIPEGYSVSREKKERFSLILESASTNQTSMYLCASSQLGTGGYEQYFGPGTRLTVT.

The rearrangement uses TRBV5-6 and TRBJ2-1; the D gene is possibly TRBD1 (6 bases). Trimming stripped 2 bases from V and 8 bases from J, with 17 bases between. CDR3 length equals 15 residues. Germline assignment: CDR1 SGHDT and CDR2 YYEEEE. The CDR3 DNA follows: TGTGCCAGCAGCTTAAGGACAGCGCGATCGGATGAGCAGTTCTTC. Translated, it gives CASSLRTARSDEQFF. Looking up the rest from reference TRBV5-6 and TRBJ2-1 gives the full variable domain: DAGVTQSPTHLIKTRGQQVTLRCSPKSGHDTVSWYQQALGQGPQFIFQYYEEEERQRGNFPDRFSGHQFPNYSSELNVNALLLGDSALYLCASSLRTARSDEQFFGPGTRLTVL.

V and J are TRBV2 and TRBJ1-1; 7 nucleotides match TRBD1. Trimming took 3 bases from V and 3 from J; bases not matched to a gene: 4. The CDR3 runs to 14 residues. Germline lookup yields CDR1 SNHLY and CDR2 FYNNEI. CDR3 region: CASSDSDRDTEAFF. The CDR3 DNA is TGTGCCAGCAGTGACTCCGACAGGGACACTGAAGCTTTCTTT.

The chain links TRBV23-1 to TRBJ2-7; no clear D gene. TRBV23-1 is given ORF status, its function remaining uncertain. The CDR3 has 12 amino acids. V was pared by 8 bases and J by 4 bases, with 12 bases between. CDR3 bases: TGCGCCAGCCGGCTGGAGTTGTACGAGCAGTACTTC. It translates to CASRLELYEQYF.

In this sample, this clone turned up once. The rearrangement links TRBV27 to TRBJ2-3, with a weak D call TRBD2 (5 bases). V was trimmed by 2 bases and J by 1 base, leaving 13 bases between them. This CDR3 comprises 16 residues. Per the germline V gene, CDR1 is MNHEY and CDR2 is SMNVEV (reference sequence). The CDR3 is CASSLRFDYRTDTQYF. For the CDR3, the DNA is TGTGCCAGCAGTTTAAGGTTTGACTACCGCACAGATACGCAGTATTTT.

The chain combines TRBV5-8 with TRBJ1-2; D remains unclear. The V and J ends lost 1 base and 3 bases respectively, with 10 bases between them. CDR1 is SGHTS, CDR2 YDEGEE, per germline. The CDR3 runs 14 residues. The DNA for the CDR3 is TGTGCCAGCAGCTTGACCGGGAGCTACTATGGCTACACCTTC. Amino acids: CASSLTGSYYGYTF.

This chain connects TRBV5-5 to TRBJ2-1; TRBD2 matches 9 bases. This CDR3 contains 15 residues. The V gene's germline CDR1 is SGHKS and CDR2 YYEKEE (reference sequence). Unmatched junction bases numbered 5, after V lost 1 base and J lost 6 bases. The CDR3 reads CASSLPSGTFNEQFF. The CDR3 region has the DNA TGTGCCAGCAGCTTGCCTAGCGGGACTTTCAATGAGCAGTTCTTC. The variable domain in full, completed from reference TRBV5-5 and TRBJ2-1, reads DAGVTQSPTHLIKTRGQQVTLRCSPISGHKSVSWYQQVLGQGPQFIFQYYEKEERGRGNFPDRFSARQFPNYSSELNVNALLLGDSALYLCASSLPSGTFNEQFFGPGTRLTVL.

CDR3 nucleotides: TGTGCCAGCAGCCCCCGAGGGGCGGAGCAAAAAAACAATGAGCAGTTCTTC. Translation: CASSPRGAEQKNNEQFF. The chain carries TRBV5-4 and TRBJ2-1; either TRBD1 or TRBD2 may supply D (5 bases each). The CDR3 is made up of 17 amino acids. V was trimmed by 4 bases and J by 5 bases, leaving 22 bases between them. Germline values: CDR1 SGHNT, CDR2 YYREEE (reference sequence).